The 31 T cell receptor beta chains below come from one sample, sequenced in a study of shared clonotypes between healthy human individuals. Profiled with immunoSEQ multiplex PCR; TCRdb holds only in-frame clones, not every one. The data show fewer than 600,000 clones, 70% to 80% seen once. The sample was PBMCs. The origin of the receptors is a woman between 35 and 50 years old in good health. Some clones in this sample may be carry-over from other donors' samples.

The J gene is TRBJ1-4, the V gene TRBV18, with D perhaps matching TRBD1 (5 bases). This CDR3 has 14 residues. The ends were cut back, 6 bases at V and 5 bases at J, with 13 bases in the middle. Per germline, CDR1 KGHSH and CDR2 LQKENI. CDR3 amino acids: CASSPDSQNEKLFF. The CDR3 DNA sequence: TGTGCCAGCTCCCCTGACAGCCAAAATGAAAAACTGTTTTTT.

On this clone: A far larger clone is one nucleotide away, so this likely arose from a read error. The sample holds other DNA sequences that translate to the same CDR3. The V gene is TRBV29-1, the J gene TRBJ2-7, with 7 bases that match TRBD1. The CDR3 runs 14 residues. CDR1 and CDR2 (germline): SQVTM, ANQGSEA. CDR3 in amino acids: CSALRGTALDEQYF. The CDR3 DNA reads TGCAGCGCCCTGAGGGGGACAGCCTTGGACGAACAGTACTTC.

CDR3 protein: CASSIGTGIFEQYF. DNA of the CDR3: TGTGCCAGTAGTATAGGGACAGGGATTTTCGAGCAGTACTTC. V and J are TRBV19 and TRBJ2-7; 8 bases agree with TRBD1. Germline CDR1 and CDR2: LNHDA and SQIVND (reference sequence). CDR3 length: 14 amino acids. Germline trimming cut 1 base from V and 6 bases from J; bases unmatched to any gene: 5.

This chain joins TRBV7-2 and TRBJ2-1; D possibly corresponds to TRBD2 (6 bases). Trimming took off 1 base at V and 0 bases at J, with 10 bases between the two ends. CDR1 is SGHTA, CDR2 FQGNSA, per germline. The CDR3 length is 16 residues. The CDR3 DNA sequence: TGTGCCAGCAGCTTAGTAGCGGCCCTCTCCTACAATGAGCAGTTCTTC. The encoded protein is CASSLVAALSYNEQFF.

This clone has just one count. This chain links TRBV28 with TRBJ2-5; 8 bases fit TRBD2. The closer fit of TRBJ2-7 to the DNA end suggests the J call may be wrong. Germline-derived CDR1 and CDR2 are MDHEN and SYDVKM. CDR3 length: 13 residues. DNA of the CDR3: TGTGCCAGCAAGGGACTAGTGGCCTACGAGCAGTACTTC. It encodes CASKGLVAYEQYF.

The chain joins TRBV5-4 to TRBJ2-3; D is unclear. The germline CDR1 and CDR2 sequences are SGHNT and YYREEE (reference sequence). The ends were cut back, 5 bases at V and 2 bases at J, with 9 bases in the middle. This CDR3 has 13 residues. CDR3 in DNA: TGTGCCAGCAGTTCGGGCTTCACAGATACGCAGTATTTT. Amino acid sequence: CASSSGFTDTQYF.

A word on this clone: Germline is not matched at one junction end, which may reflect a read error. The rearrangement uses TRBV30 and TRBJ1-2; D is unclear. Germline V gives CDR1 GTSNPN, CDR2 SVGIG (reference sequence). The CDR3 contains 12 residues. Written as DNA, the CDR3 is TGTGCCGGGAGCGACCGGGACTATGGCTACACCTTC. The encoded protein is CAGSDRDYGYTF.

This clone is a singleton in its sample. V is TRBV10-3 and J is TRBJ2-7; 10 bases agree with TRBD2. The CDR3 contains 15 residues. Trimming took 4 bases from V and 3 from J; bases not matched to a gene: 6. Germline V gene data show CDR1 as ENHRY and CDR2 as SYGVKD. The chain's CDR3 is CAISVGTSGNYEQYF. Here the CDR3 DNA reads TGTGCCATCAGTGTAGGTACTAGCGGGAACTACGAGCAGTACTTC.

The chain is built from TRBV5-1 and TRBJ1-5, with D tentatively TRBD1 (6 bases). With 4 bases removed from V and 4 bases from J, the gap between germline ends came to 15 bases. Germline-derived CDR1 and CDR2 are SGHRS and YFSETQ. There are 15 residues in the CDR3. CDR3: CASSPDGQMNQPQHF. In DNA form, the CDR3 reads TGCGCCAGCAGCCCGGACGGACAGATGAATCAGCCCCAGCATTTT.

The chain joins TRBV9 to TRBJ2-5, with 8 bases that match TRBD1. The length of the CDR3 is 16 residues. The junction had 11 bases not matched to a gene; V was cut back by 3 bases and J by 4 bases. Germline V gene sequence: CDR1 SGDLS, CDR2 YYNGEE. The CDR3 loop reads CASSESRDRPRETQYF. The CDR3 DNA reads TGTGCCAGCAGCGAAAGCCGGGACAGGCCTCGAGAGACCCAGTACTTC.

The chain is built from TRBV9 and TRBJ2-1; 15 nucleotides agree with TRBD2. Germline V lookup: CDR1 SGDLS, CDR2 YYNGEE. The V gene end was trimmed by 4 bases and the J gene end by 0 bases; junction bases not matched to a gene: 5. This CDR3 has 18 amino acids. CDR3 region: CASSPGLAGGFSYNEQFF. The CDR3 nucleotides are TGTGCCAGCAGCCCGGGACTAGCGGGAGGTTTCTCCTACAATGAGCAGTTCTTC.

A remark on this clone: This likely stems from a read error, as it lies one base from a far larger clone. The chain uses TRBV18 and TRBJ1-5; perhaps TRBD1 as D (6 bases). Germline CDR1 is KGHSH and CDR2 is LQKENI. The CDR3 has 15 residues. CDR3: CASSPTGANNRPQHF. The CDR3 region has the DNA TGTGCCAGCTCACCAACGGGGGCGAACAATCGGCCCCAGCATTTT.

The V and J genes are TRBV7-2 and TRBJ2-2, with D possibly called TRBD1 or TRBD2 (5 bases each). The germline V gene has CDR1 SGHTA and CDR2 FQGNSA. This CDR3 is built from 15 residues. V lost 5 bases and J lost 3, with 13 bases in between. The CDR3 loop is CASSVRDPDTGELFF. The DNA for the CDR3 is TGTGCCAGCAGCGTCCGGGACCCAGACACCGGGGAGCTGTTTTTT. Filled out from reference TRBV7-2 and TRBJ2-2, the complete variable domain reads GAGVSQSPSNKVTEKGKDVELRCDPISGHTALYWYRQSLGQGLEFLIYFQGNSAPDKSGLPSDRFSAERTGGSVSTLTIQRTQQEDSAVYLCASSVRDPDTGELFFGEGSRLTVL.

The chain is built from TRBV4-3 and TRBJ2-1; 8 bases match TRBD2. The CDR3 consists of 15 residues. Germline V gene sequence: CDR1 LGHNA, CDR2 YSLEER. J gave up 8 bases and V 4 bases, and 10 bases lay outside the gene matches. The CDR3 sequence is CASSLMRGARYEQFF. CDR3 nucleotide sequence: TGCGCCAGCAGCCTTATGCGGGGGGCGCGGTATGAGCAGTTCTTC.

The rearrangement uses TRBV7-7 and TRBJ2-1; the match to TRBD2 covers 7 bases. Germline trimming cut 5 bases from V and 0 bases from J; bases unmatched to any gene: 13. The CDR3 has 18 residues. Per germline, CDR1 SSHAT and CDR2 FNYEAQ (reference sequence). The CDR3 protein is CASSPQWGGSGSYNEQFF. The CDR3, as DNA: TGTGCCAGCAGCCCCCAGTGGGGCGGGAGTGGCTCCTACAATGAGCAGTTCTTC.

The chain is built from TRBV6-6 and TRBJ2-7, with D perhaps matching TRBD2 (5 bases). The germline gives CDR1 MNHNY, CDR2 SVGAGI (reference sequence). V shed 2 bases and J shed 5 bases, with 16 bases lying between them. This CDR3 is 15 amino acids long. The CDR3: CASSYSFSRGNEQYF. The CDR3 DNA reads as TGTGCCAGCAGTTACAGCTTCTCACGAGGGAACGAGCAGTACTTC.

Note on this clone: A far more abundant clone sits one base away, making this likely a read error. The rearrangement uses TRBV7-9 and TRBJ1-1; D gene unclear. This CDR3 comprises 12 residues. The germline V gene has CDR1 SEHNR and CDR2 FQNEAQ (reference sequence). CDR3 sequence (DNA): TGTGCCAGCAGCTTAATGAACACTGAAGCTTCCTTT. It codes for CASSLMNTEASF.

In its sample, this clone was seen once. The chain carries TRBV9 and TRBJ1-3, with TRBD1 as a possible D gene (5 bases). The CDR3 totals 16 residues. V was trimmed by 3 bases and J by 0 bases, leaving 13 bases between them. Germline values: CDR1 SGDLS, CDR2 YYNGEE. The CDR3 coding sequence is TGTGCCAGCAGCGGGGGGTCGCTAAACTCTGGAAACACCATATATTTT. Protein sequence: CASSGGSLNSGNTIYF.

This chain's CDR3 is CASSGLGGETQYF. DNA for the CDR3: TGTGCCTCCTCAGGGTTGGGGGGAGAGACCCAGTACTTC. This chain connects TRBV30 to TRBJ2-5; possible D gene TRBD2, 6 bases. The germline V gene encodes CDR1 GTSNPN and CDR2 SVGIG (reference sequence). The V end was cut by 7 bases, the J end by 4 bases, with 16 bases between. This CDR3 spans 13 amino acids.

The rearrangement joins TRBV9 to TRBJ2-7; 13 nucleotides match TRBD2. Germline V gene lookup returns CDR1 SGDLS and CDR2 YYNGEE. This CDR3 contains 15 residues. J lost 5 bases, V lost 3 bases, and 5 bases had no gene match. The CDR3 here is CASSAGLAGVHEQYF. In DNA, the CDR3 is TGTGCCAGCAGCGCTGGACTAGCGGGAGTGCACGAGCAGTACTTC.

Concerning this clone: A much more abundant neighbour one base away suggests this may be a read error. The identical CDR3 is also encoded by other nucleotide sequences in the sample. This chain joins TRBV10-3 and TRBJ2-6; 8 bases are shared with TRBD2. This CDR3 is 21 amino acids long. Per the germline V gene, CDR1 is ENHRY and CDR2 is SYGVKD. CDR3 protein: CAISTMGGFSGIGSGANVLTF. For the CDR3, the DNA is TGTGCCATCAGTACCATGGGGGGTTTTAGCGGGATAGGCTCTGGGGCCAACGTCCTGACTTTT.

The chain's CDR3 is CASSPGLDTQYF. CDR3 DNA: TGTGCCAGCTCACCCGGACTTGATACGCAGTATTTT. The V and J genes are TRBV18 and TRBJ2-3; D is perhaps TRBD2 (5 bases). V was cut by 3 bases and J by 6 bases, with 7 bases left in between. CDR1 KGHSH and CDR2 LQKENI come from the germline V gene. The CDR3 runs to 12 residues.

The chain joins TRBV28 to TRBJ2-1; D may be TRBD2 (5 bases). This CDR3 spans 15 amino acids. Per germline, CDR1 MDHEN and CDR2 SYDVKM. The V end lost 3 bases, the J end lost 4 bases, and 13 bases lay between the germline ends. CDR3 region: CASSFKLALYNEQFF. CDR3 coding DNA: TGTGCCAGCAGTTTTAAGCTAGCTTTATACAATGAGCAGTTCTTC. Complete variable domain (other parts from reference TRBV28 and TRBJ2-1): DVKVTQSSRYLVKRTGEKVFLECVQDMDHENMFWYRQDPGLGLRLIYFSYDVKMKEKGDIPEGYSVSREKKERFSLILESASTNQTSMYLCASSFKLALYNEQFFGPGTRLTVL.

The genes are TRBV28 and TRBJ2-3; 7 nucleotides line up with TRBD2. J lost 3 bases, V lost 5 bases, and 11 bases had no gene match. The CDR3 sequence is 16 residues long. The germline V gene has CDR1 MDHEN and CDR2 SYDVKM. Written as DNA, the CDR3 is TGTGCCAGCAGTATTCTTCGGACTAGTGCGACAGATACGCAGTATTTT. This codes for CASSILRTSATDTQYF.

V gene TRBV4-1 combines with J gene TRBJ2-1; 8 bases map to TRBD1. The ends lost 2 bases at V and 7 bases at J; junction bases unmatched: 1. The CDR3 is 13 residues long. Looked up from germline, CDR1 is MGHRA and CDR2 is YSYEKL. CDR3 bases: TGCGCCAGCAGCCAACGGACAGGGAATGAGCAGTTCTTC. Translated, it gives CASSQRTGNEQFF.

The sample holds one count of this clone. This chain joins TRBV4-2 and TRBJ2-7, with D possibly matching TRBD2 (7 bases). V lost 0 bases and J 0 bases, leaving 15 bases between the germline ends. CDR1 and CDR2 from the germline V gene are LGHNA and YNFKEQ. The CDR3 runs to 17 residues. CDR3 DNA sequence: TGTGCCAGCAGCCAAGAGATAGGGGGGGCCATCTCCTACGAGCAGTACTTC. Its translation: CASSQEIGGAISYEQYF.

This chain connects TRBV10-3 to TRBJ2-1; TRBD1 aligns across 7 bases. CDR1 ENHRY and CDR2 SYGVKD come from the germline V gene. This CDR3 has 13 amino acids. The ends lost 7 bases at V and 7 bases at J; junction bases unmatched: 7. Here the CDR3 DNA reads TGTGCCATCACATCACAGGGGTGGAATGAGCAGTTCTTC. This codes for CAITSQGWNEQFF.

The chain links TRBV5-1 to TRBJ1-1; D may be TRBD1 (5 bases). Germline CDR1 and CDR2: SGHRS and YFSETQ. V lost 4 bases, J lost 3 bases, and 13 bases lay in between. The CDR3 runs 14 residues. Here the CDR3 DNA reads TGCGCCAGCAGCGCAACGCAAGGGGACACTGAAGCTTTCTTT. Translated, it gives CASSATQGDTEAFF.

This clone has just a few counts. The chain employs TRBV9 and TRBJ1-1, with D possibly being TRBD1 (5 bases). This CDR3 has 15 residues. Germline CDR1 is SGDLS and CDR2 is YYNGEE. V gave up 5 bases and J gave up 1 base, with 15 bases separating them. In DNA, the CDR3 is TGTGCCAGCAGTTTAGCAGGGACGGGGAACACTGAAGCTTTCTTT. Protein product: CASSLAGTGNTEAFF.

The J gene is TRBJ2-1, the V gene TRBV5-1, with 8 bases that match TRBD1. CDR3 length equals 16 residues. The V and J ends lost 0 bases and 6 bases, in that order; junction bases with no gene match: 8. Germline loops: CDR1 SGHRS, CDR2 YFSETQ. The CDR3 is CASSLVRGLTSNEQFF. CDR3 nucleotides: TGCGCCAGCAGCTTGGTCAGGGGGCTCACCAGCAATGAGCAGTTCTTC.

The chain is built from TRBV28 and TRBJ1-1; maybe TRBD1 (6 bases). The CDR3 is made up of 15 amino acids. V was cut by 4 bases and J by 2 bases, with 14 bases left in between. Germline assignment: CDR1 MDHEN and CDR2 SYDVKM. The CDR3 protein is CASSSRKQGNTEAFF. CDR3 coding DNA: TGTGCCAGCAGTTCCCGTAAACAGGGTAACACTGAAGCTTTCTTT.